These 28 T cell receptor beta chains came from one sample sequenced in a study of neoadjuvant anti-PD-1 for oral cavity cancer. Clones were sequenced by immunoSEQ multiplex PCR, and TCRdb holds only the in-frame ones, with some missing. The table shows around 30,000 clones, with around nine tenths occurring only once. Material: PBMCs, obtained before nivolumab (anti-PD-1) treatment. These receptors were collected from a person aged 40-85 years with oral cavity squamous cell carcinoma.

The chain's CDR3 is CASSARTRPSYEQYF. The CDR3 region has the DNA TGTGCCAGCAGCGCTCGGACAAGACCTTCCTACGAGCAGTACTTC. The chain carries TRBV7-9 and TRBJ2-7; tentatively, D is TRBD1 (5 bases). The germline V gene has CDR1 SEHNR and CDR2 FQNEAQ (reference sequence). CDR3 length: 15 residues. V was pared by 5 bases and J by 1 base, with 15 bases between.

This clone showed up just a few times. The gene calls are TRBV9 and TRBJ2-2; 10 bases map to TRBD1. The germline CDR1 and CDR2 sequences are SGDLS and YYNGEE. This CDR3 region has 16 residues. V was pared by 5 bases and J by 3 bases, with 7 bases of the junction left unmatched. The CDR3 loop is CASRPPGTGDTGELFF. In DNA, the CDR3 is TGTGCCAGCAGGCCCCCAGGGACAGGGGACACCGGGGAGCTGTTTTTT.

This clone was observed once. V and J are TRBV4-3 and TRBJ1-1; D is ambiguous. The germline V and J ends were trimmed by 1 base and 1 base, with 4 bases remaining between them. This CDR3 spans 13 amino acids. Germline V CDR1 and CDR2: LGHNA, YSLEER. The CDR3 DNA reads as TGCGCCAGCAGCCAAGGGCCGAACACTGAAGCTTTCTTT. The encoded protein is CASSQGPNTEAFF.

The count of this clone is one. This chain links TRBV29-1 with TRBJ2-1; 9 bases map to TRBD1. Trimming took 7 bases from V and 7 from J; bases not matched to a gene: 5. The CDR3 totals 12 residues. Germline CDR1 reads SQVTM; CDR2 reads ANQGSEA. CDR3 in amino acids: CSAEGQGNEQFF. The CDR3 DNA sequence: TGCAGCGCCGAGGGACAGGGAAATGAGCAGTTCTTC.

The rearrangement uses TRBV28 and TRBJ1-2; D perhaps matches TRBD1 (6 bases). The length of the CDR3 is 15 residues. The ends were cut back, 2 bases at V and 7 bases at J, with 17 bases in the middle. Germline V lookup: CDR1 MDHEN, CDR2 SYDVKM. The DNA for the CDR3 is TGTGCCAGCAGTTTACCGGCCAGGGTGGGGGCTGGCTACACCTTC. Amino acid sequence: CASSLPARVGAGYTF.

This rearrangement joins TRBV2 to TRBJ2-1; 11 bases map to TRBD2. Germline CDR1 is SNHLY and CDR2 is FYNNEI. This CDR3 comprises 17 residues. The trim removed 6 bases at V and 0 bases at J, leaving 7 bases unmatched. This chain's CDR3 is CASRPGLAATSYNEQFF. The CDR3 DNA sequence: TGTGCCAGCAGACCGGGACTAGCGGCGACCTCCTACAATGAGCAGTTCTTC.

CDR3 amino acids: CASSYRTGGNEQFF. The CDR3 DNA follows: TGTGCCAGCAGCTACCGGACAGGGGGCAATGAGCAGTTCTTC. V is TRBV11-3 and J is TRBJ2-1; the match to TRBD1 covers 10 bases. This CDR3 contains 14 residues. J was trimmed by 6 bases and V by 4 bases; bases with no gene match: 3. Germline CDR1 reads SGHNT; CDR2 reads YENEEA.

The CDR3 region is CASSYSPGPTDTQYF. CDR3 nucleotides: TGTGCCAGCAGTTACTCTCCGGGGCCCACAGATACGCAGTATTTT. This rearrangement joins TRBV6-5 to TRBJ2-3; D tentatively reads TRBD1 or TRBD2 (5 bases each). This CDR3 contains 15 residues. V was clipped by 0 bases and J by 2 bases, with 9 bases between them. Germline V gives CDR1 MNHEY, CDR2 SVGAGI.

This clone was observed a few times. The chain combines TRBV7-2 with TRBJ2-1; D possibly uses TRBD1 or TRBD2 (6 bases each). Between the trimmed V and J ends, which lost 1 base and 7 bases, there was a span of 14 bases. The CDR3 loop spans 15 amino acids. Looked up from germline, CDR1 is SGHTA and CDR2 is FQGNSA. The chain's CDR3 is CASSLGLGGRNEQFF. DNA of the CDR3: TGTGCCAGCAGCTTAGGACTGGGGGGCCGAAATGAGCAGTTCTTC. Looking up the rest from reference TRBV7-2 and TRBJ2-1 gives the full variable domain: GAGVSQSPSNKVTEKGKDVELRCDPISGHTALYWYRQSLGQGLEFLIYFQGNSAPDKSGLPSDRFSAERTGGSVSTLTIQRTQQEDSAVYLCASSLGLGGRNEQFFGPGTRLTVL.

This chain links TRBV30 with TRBJ1-6; perhaps TRBD1 as D (5 bases). There are 16 residues in the CDR3. The ends were cut back, 0 bases at V and 10 bases at J, with 19 bases in the middle. Germline loops: CDR1 GTSNPN, CDR2 SVGIG (reference sequence). The CDR3 region is CAWSVLPTGRDSPLHF. CDR3 DNA sequence: TGTGCCTGGAGTGTACTGCCCACGGGCAGGGACTCACCCCTCCACTTT.

The V gene is TRBV5-1, the J gene TRBJ2-3; D gene ambiguous. CDR3 size: 14 residues. CDR1 and CDR2 (germline): SGHRS, YFSETQ. V was trimmed by 1 base and J by 9 bases, leaving 15 bases between them. DNA of the CDR3: TGCGCCAGCAGCTTGTCCTACATTCCGGACACGCAGTATTTT. It yields the protein CASSLSYIPDTQYF.

The chain joins TRBV9 to TRBJ2-1; D is perhaps TRBD2 (5 bases). The CDR3 has 16 residues. Germline V lookup: CDR1 SGDLS, CDR2 YYNGEE. The V end lost 4 bases, the J end lost 2 bases, and 16 bases lay between the germline ends. CDR3 sequence: CASSPKSGLPYNEQFF. DNA of the CDR3: TGTGCCAGCAGCCCTAAGAGCGGTCTCCCCTACAATGAGCAGTTCTTC.

The V gene is TRBV15, the J gene TRBJ2-2; D possibly uses TRBD1 or TRBD2 (5 bases each). Germline-derived CDR1 and CDR2 are LNHNV and YYDKDF (reference sequence). The ends were cut back, 1 base at V and 2 bases at J, with 11 bases in the middle. The CDR3 runs to 16 residues. The CDR3 is CATSRAGTLNTGELFF. The CDR3 DNA reads as TGTGCCACCAGCAGAGCCGGGACCCTTAACACCGGGGAGCTGTTTTTT.

The chain recombines TRBV15 with TRBJ2-2; D remains ambiguous. The V gene's germline CDR1 is LNHNV and CDR2 YYDKDF (reference sequence). CDR3 length: 13 amino acids. V lost 0 bases and J 4 bases, leaving 3 bases between the germline ends. CDR3 in DNA: TGTGCCACCAGCAGAGATCGCACCGGGGAGCTGTTTTTT. Amino acids: CATSRDRTGELFF.

This rearrangement joins TRBV19 to TRBJ1-2, with TRBD1 matching 7 bases. The CDR3 is made up of 17 amino acids. From germline, CDR1 is LNHDA and CDR2 SQIVND (reference sequence). After removal of 3 bases from V and 2 bases from J, the junction contained 12 bases not matched to a gene. The CDR3: CASSMGPTGSTNYGYTF. CDR3 bases: TGTGCCAGTAGTATGGGTCCGACAGGGTCTACGAACTATGGCTACACCTTC. Combining the CDR3 with reference TRBV19 and TRBJ1-2 gives the whole variable domain DGGITQSPKYLFRKEGQNVTLSCEQNLNHDAMYWYRQDPGQGLRLIYYSQIVNDFQKGDIAEGYSVSREKKESFPLTVTSAQKNPTAFYLCASSMGPTGSTNYGYTFGSGTRLTVV.

The chain links TRBV15 to TRBJ2-2, with a possible D match to TRBD1 (6 bases). The CDR3 totals 15 residues. V was trimmed by 2 bases and J by 5 bases, leaving 12 bases between them. Germline lookup yields CDR1 LNHNV and CDR2 YYDKDF (reference sequence). The CDR3: CATSRTRGGTGELFF. CDR3 sequence (DNA): TGTGCCACCAGCAGAACCAGGGGCGGGACCGGGGAGCTGTTTTTT. The variable domain in full, with the rest retrieved from reference TRBV15 and TRBJ2-2, is DAMVIQNPRYQVTQFGKPVTLSCSQTLNHNVMYWYQQKSSQAPKLLFHYYDKDFNNEADTPDNFQSRRPNTSFCFLDIRSPGLGDTAMYLCATSRTRGGTGELFFGEGSRLTVL.

The rearrangement uses TRBV7-2 and TRBJ2-5; no reliable D call. Germline V gives CDR1 SGHTA, CDR2 FQGNSA. V was pared by 5 bases and J by 0 bases, with 7 bases between. The CDR3 loop spans 13 amino acids. DNA for the CDR3: TGTGCCAGCAGCCCCCCCTACCAAGAGACCCAGTACTTC. Translated, it gives CASSPPYQETQYF.

The rearrangement joins TRBV6-6 to TRBJ1-1; no definite D call. Germline CDR1 is MNHNY and CDR2 is SVGAGI (reference sequence). The CDR3 totals 14 residues. Trimming took 2 bases from V and 4 from J, leaving 11 bases between them. The CDR3: CASSYEGPPTEAFF. CDR3 coding DNA: TGTGCCAGCAGTTACGAAGGCCCCCCCACTGAAGCTTTCTTT.

The CDR3 sequence: CASKTGSNNEKLFF. Written as DNA, the CDR3 is TGTGCCAGCAAAACGGGCAGCAATAATGAAAAACTGTTTTTT. This chain links TRBV6-6 with TRBJ1-4; no clear D. The CDR3 contains 14 residues. V was shortened by 7 bases and J by 4 bases, with 13 bases between the two germline ends. Germline V CDR1 and CDR2: MNHNY, SVGAGI (reference sequence).

V and J are TRBV25-1 and TRBJ1-2; D is perhaps TRBD1 (5 bases). The CDR3 consists of 13 residues. Germline V lookup: CDR1 MGHDK, CDR2 SYGVNS. V was cut by 3 bases and J by 8 bases, with 13 bases left in between. CDR3 in amino acids: CASSDRGPGGYTF. The CDR3 DNA follows: TGTGCCAGCAGTGATAGGGGACCGGGCGGCTACACCTTC.

This sequence joins TRBV10-2 and TRBJ1-6; 9 nucleotides agree with TRBD1. The V gene's germline CDR1 is WSHSY and CDR2 SAAADI. The CDR3 has 14 amino acids. Trimming removed 7 bases from V and 6 bases from J; junction bases left unmatched: 4. DNA of the CDR3: TGCGCCAGCATAAGGGACAGGGTTAATTCACCCCTCCACTTT. Its protein product is CASIRDRVNSPLHF.

This chain connects TRBV5-1 to TRBJ2-5; 9 positions match TRBD1. The CDR3 totals 13 residues. After removal of 4 bases from V and 5 bases from J, the junction contained 3 bases not matched to a gene. Germline CDR1 and CDR2: SGHRS and YFSETQ. DNA of the CDR3: TGCGCCAGCAGCGGGACAGGGTCGGAGACCCAGTACTTC. It is translated as CASSGTGSETQYF.

The chain is built from TRBV4-1 and TRBJ2-3; D unclear. V dropped 4 bases and J dropped 3 bases, with 23 bases sitting between them. CDR3 size: 18 residues. Germline CDR1 is MGHRA and CDR2 is YSYEKL. CDR3 DNA: TGCGCCAGCAGCCCCGCCCCGGGCCCCGTCCGGTTTACAGATACGCAGTATTTT. It is translated as CASSPAPGPVRFTDTQYF.

This clone ranks as medium-sized. The chain recombines TRBV2 with TRBJ1-6; 8 bases line up with TRBD1. Per germline, CDR1 SNHLY and CDR2 FYNNEI. The CDR3 is made up of 15 amino acids. V dropped 7 bases and J dropped 3; count of bases not matched to a gene: 5. CDR3 DNA sequence: TGTGCCAGCACGGTAGGACAGGGCTATAATTCACCCCTCCACTTT. This codes for CASTVGQGYNSPLHF.

By share, this clone ranks as medium-sized. This sequence joins TRBV7-9 and TRBJ2-1; D may be TRBD1 or TRBD2 (5 bases each). The germline V and J ends were trimmed by 2 bases and 0 bases, with 11 bases remaining between them. Germline V CDR1 and CDR2: SEHNR, FQNEAQ (reference sequence). The CDR3 has 16 amino acids. CDR3 nucleotide sequence: TGTGCCAGCAGCTTAAACCGGGGACCCTCCTACAATGAGCAGTTCTTC. This sequence encodes CASSLNRGPSYNEQFF.

The rearrangement links TRBV7-6 to TRBJ1-3; D remains ambiguous. The ends were cut back, 2 bases at V and 0 bases at J, with 2 bases in the middle. This CDR3 has 13 amino acids. The germline CDR1 and CDR2 sequences are SGHVS and FNYEAQ. The CDR3 region has the DNA TGTGCCAGCAGCTTAACCTCTGGAAACACCATATATTTT. Translating it yields CASSLTSGNTIYF.

The table lists this clone with a count of one. V usage is TRBV7-3 and J usage is TRBJ1-1; D is perhaps TRBD1 (5 bases). The CDR3 sequence is 14 residues long. Germline V gene lookup returns CDR1 SGHTA and CDR2 FQGTGA. Trimming removed 3 bases from V and 6 bases from J, with 14 bases in between. As DNA, the CDR3 is TGTGCCAGCAGCTTGCATGTGGGGCTCTCTGAAGCTTTCTTT. It is translated as CASSLHVGLSEAFF. The full variable domain, with the rest looked up from reference TRBV7-3 and TRBJ1-1, is GAGVSQTPSNKVTEKGKYVELRCDPISGHTALYWYRQSLGQGPEFLIYFQGTGAADDSGLPNDRFFAVRPEGSVSTLKIQRTERGDSAVYLCASSLHVGLSEAFFGQGTRLTVV.

The chain recombines TRBV19 with TRBJ1-2; maybe TRBD1 (5 bases). The length of the CDR3 is 17 residues. Trimming shortened V by 6 bases and J by 6 bases, and 26 bases separated the two germline ends. Germline loops: CDR1 LNHDA, CDR2 SQIVND (reference sequence). CDR3: CASRTIKDTGTFHGYTF. CDR3 coding DNA: TGTGCCAGTAGGACAATAAAAGACACCGGGACCTTTCATGGCTACACCTTC. Combining the CDR3 with reference TRBV19 and TRBJ1-2 gives the whole variable domain DGGITQSPKYLFRKEGQNVTLSCEQNLNHDAMYWYRQDPGQGLRLIYYSQIVNDFQKGDIAEGYSVSREKKESFPLTVTSAQKNPTAFYLCASRTIKDTGTFHGYTFGSGTRLTVV.